The 13 T cell receptor beta chains below come from one sample, sequenced in a study of neurological immune-mediated disorders. Time point meaning: longitudinal time-point 3. TCRdb reprocessed the 5' RACE reads via MiXCR and lists one record per CDR3 protein. Among around 100,000 distinct CDR3 sequences listed, 10% to 14% were seen once. The sequenced sample consisted of PBMCs. Every receptor here comes from a female donor with HTLV-1-associated myelopathy (HAM/TSP).

This clonotype was seen a handful of times. This rearrangement joins TRBV5-5 to TRBJ1-4, with 8 nucleotides matching TRBD1. This CDR3 contains 15 residues. J was trimmed by 4 bases and V by 2 bases; bases with no gene match: 4. Germline V gene data show CDR1 as SGHKS and CDR2 as YYEKEE (reference sequence). The CDR3 DNA reads as TGTGCCAGCAGCTTAGGGACAGGAGTTAATGAAAAACTGTTTTTT. Its translation is CASSLGTGVNEKLFF.

This clonotype appeared many times. The chain recombines TRBV12-3 or TRBV12-4 with TRBJ1-2; no clear D gene. This CDR3 contains 12 residues. Trimming shortened V by 0 bases and J by 4 bases, and 3 bases separated the two germline ends. The chain's CDR3 is CASSLATYGYTF. Written as DNA, the CDR3 is TGTGCCAGCAGTTTAGCCACCTATGGCTACACCTTC.

The sample holds many counts of this clonotype. This chain joins TRBV12-3 or TRBV12-4 and TRBJ2-3; 14 bases align to TRBD2. The junction had 5 bases not matched to a gene; V was cut back by 4 bases and J by 5 bases. The CDR3 contains 16 residues. The CDR3 DNA reads TGTGCCAGCAGTTCGACTAGCGGGGGGGCCGAAGATACGCAGTATTTT. Its protein is CASSSTSGGAEDTQYF.

This chain joins TRBV5-1 and TRBJ2-7; a possible D gene is TRBD1 (6 bases). Trimming shortened V by 6 bases and J by 2 bases, and 18 bases separated the two germline ends. Germline V gene lookup returns CDR1 SGHRS and CDR2 YFSETQ. The CDR3 is made up of 15 amino acids. The CDR3 DNA follows: TGCGCCAGCACACGTTCCTGGACAGAAACCTACGAGCAGTACTTC. As protein: CASTRSWTETYEQYF.

The table lists this clonotype with many counts. The genes are TRBV7-9 and TRBJ2-1, with D unclear. There are 13 residues in the CDR3. CDR1 and CDR2 from the germline V gene are SEHNR and FQNEAQ (reference sequence). The V end lost 7 bases, the J end lost 8 bases, and 15 bases lay between the germline ends. CDR3 loop: CASIEDRGHEQFF. CDR3 nucleotide sequence: TGTGCCAGCATCGAGGATAGAGGCCATGAGCAGTTCTTC. Drawing the rest from reference TRBV7-9 and TRBJ2-1, the complete variable domain is DTGVSQNPRHKITKRGQNVTFRCDPISEHNRLYWYRQTLGQGPEFLTYFQNEAQLEKSRLLSDRFSAERPKGSFSTLEIQRTEQGDSAMYLCASIEDRGHEQFFGPGTRLTVL.

This clonotype was counted ten times or more. J is TRBJ2-3 and V is TRBV20-1; D gene uncertain. Trimming left V 6 bases short and J 2 bases short, with 15 bases between. The CDR3 has 14 amino acids. Germline CDR1 reads DFQATT; CDR2 reads SNEGSKA (reference sequence). The CDR3 protein is CSARSPLNTDTQYF. The DNA for the CDR3 is TGCAGTGCAAGGAGCCCACTGAACACAGATACGCAGTATTTT.

This clonotype has a count of ten or more. The rearrangement links TRBV4-1 to TRBJ2-1; a possible D gene is TRBD2 (5 bases). Germline V gene sequence: CDR1 MGHRA, CDR2 YSYEKL. This CDR3 has 16 residues. The V gene lost 7 bases and the J gene lost 7 bases, with 23 bases spanning the gap. In DNA form, the CDR3 reads TGCGCCAGCACCTCCTCCGGGGAAATAGAAAGGAATGAGCAGTTCTTC. Amino acid sequence: CASTSSGEIERNEQFF.

As for this clonotype: A much larger clone sits a single nucleotide away, making a read error possible. This chain connects TRBV5-1 to TRBJ2-3; D is unclear. The CDR3 loop spans 14 amino acids. CDR1 is SGHRS, CDR2 YFSETQ, per germline. CDR3 nucleotides: TGCGCCAGCGAAGACCCCAGAAGCACAGCTACGCAGTATTTT. Translating it yields CASEDPRSTATQYF.

This clonotype was seen at least ten times. This chain joins TRBV20-1 and TRBJ2-3, with D perhaps TRBD2 (6 bases). This CDR3 comprises 14 residues. CDR1 is DFQATT and CDR2 is SNEGSKA in the germline V gene (reference sequence). The ends were cut back, 6 bases at V and 0 bases at J, with 13 bases in the middle. The CDR3, as DNA: TGCAGTGCGAAACGGGACTGGAGCACAGATACGCAGTATTTT. Amino acids: CSAKRDWSTDTQYF.

This clonotype showed up many times. This chain links TRBV10-3 with TRBJ2-1, with a tentative D call TRBD1 (6 bases). CDR1 and CDR2 from the germline V gene are ENHRY and SYGVKD. With 10 bases removed from V and 9 bases from J, the gap between germline ends came to 16 bases. This CDR3 region has 12 residues. Here the CDR3 DNA reads TGTGCCACGGGACATCGGGATACTGAGCAGTTCTTC. This translates into CATGHRDTEQFF.

This clonotype was picked up many times. V is TRBV18 and J is TRBJ1-4, with D possibly matching TRBD1 (5 bases). The CDR3 has 13 residues. The V gene's germline CDR1 is KGHSH and CDR2 LQKENI. Trimming cost V 2 bases and J 9 bases, with 10 bases left between them. The CDR3 region has the DNA TGTGCCAGCTCACCATCGGCAGGGCAAAAACTGTTTTTT. Encoded protein: CASSPSAGQKLFF. The entire variable domain, with the rest obtained from reference TRBV18 and TRBJ1-4, is as follows: NAGVMQNPRHLVRRRGQEARLRCSPMKGHSHVYWYRQLPEEGLKFMVYLQKENIIDESGMPKERFSAEFPKEGPSILRIQQVVRGDSAAYFCASSPSAGQKLFFGSGTQLSVL.

Ten or more counts support this clonotype. The CDR3, as DNA: TGTGCCAGCAGTTTGGGGGGGTGGTTTCAGCCCCAGCATTTT. This translates into CASSLGGWFQPQHF. The chain employs TRBV27 and TRBJ1-5, with a possible D match to TRBD1 (5 bases). The CDR3 is 14 amino acids. Germline CDR1 reads MNHEY; CDR2 reads SMNVEV (reference sequence). V was shortened by 3 bases and J by 6 bases, with 12 bases between the two germline ends.

This clonotype was seen many times. The chain employs TRBV10-2 and TRBJ2-6; D not certain. The V gene's germline CDR1 is WSHSY and CDR2 SAAADI. The CDR3 is 15 residues long. Deletions cut 2 bases from V and 2 bases from J, with 7 bases between. In nucleotides, the CDR3 is TGCGCCAGCAGTGAGGCGGAAGCTGGGGCCAACGTCCTGACTTTC. It translates to CASSEAEAGANVLTF.